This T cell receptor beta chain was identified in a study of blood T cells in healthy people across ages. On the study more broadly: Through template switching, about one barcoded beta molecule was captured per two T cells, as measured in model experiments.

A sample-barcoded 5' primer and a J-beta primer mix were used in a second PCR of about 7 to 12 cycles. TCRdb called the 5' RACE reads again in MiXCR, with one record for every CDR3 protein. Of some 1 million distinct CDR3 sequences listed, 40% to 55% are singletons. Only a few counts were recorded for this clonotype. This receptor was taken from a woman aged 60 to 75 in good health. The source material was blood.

This CDR3 is CASSWLDSSTYQETQYF. The CDR3 nucleotides read TGTGCCAGCAGCTGGCTGGACAGTTCGACGTACCAAGAGACCCAGTACTTC. The chain uses TRBV5-6 and TRBJ2-5; tentatively, D is TRBD1 (6 bases). The CDR3 runs 17 residues. The germline gives CDR1 SGHDT, CDR2 YYEEEE. The ends were cut back, 3 bases at V and 0 bases at J, with 18 bases in the middle.